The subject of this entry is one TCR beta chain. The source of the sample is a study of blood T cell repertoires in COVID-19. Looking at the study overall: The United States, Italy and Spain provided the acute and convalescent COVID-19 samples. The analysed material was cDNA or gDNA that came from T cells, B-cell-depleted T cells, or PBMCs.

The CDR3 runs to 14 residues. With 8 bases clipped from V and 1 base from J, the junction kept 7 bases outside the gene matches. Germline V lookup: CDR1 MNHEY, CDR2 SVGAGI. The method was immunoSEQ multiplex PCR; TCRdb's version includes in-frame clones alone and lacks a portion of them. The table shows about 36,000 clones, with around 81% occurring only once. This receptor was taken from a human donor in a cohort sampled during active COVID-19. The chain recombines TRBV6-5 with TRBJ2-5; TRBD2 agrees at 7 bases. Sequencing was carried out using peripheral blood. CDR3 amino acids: CASAAGLTQETQYF. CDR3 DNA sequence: TGTGCCAGCGCCGCGGGACTAACCCAAGAGACCCAGTACTTC.